The entry below gives a single T cell receptor beta chain sequence along with its context. Original processing notes: Nucleated cell number was recorded as an estimate derived from reference gene primer amplification. TCRdb's table, derived via immunoSEQ multiplex PCR, lists solely in-frame clones and lacks some. Clonal size and the V and J genes are those of that table, whereas D and trimming came from the DNA. The profile shows approximately 170,000 clones, approximately 81% of them singletons. The source of the sample is a study of blood T cell repertoires in COVID-19. Study details: Collection of acute and convalescent COVID-19 samples took place in the United States, Italy and Spain. T cells, B-cell-depleted T cells, or PBMCs supplied cDNA or gDNA.

Trimming cost V 2 bases and J 7 bases, with 17 bases left between them. Germline values: CDR1 MGHRA, CDR2 YSYEKL. The CDR3 covers 16 residues. The source of this sequence is a woman of 80 years or more with active or convalescent COVID-19. The rearrangement links TRBV4-1 to TRBJ1-4; tentative D call: TRBD1 (5 bases). The material sequenced was peripheral blood. DNA for the CDR3: TGCGCCAGCAGCCAAAGCGGGGGGGGTTATACTGAAAAACTGTTTTTT. Residues: CASSQSGGGYTEKLFF.